The 23 T cell receptor beta chains listed next were all sequenced from one sample in a study of blood T cell repertoires in COVID-19 (dated by TCRdb to 2020 to 2022). Preparation of the library involved the immunoSEQ multiplex PCR assay. TCRdb provides this immuneACCESS table in a form limited to in-frame rearrangements. Some clones are lacking; in checked studies, under half of them reflect an unresolved V gene, and why the rest are absent is not known. This sample lists approximately 360,000 clones; approximately 87% were detected once. Over 0.9% of the sample is in the top ten clones. The sequenced sample was PBMCs or T cells enriched from blood (not recorded which). The source is a woman aged 30 to 39 with acute COVID-19.

This chain links TRBV10-3 with TRBJ2-3; TRBD2 aligns across 12 bases. The CDR3 covers 15 residues. CDR1 is ENHRY and CDR2 is SYGVKD in the germline V gene. The V and J ends lost 10 bases and 4 bases, in that order; junction bases with no gene match: 9. The DNA of the CDR3 is TGTGCCACCCGGCTAGCGGGGGGGCCAGCAGATACGCAGTATTTT. Protein sequence: CATRLAGGPADTQYF.

This chain joins TRBV28 and TRBJ1-2, with 8 nucleotides matching TRBD1. Germline assignment: CDR1 MDHEN and CDR2 SYDVKM. V shed 0 bases, J shed 7 bases, and the junction held 4 bases outside the gene matches. This CDR3 is built from 14 residues. The DNA of the CDR3 is TGTGCCAGCAGTTTATGGACAGGGGAGGGTGGCTACACCTTC. Its translation is CASSLWTGEGGYTF.

This clone was found once. The V and J genes are TRBV18 and TRBJ2-7; maybe TRBD1 (5 bases). This CDR3 spans 13 amino acids. V was clipped by 4 bases and J by 6 bases, with 13 bases between them. Germline-derived CDR1 and CDR2 are KGHSH and LQKENI. The CDR3 nucleotides read TGTGCCAGCTCACGGGGCTTAGCCCGCGAGCAGTACTTC. Translation: CASSRGLAREQYF.

Only a few counts were recorded for this clone. Distinct nucleotide sequences in the sample also encode this CDR3. The chain recombines TRBV18 with TRBJ2-2; no clear D gene. The CDR3 loop spans 12 amino acids. CDR1 KGHSH and CDR2 LQKENI come from the germline V gene. V was clipped by 3 bases and J by 9 bases, with 8 bases between them. The CDR3 region has the DNA TGTGCCAGCTCACCCCCCGGTCGGGAGCTGTTTTTT. It yields the protein CASSPPGRELFF.

The gene calls are TRBV18 and TRBJ1-2, with TRBD1 identical over 10 bases. Trimming at V came to 3 bases and at J to 3 bases, leaving 4 bases not matched to a gene. CDR3 size: 15 residues. The V gene's germline CDR1 is KGHSH and CDR2 LQKENI. The CDR3 nucleotides read TGTGCCAGCTCACCCGAGACAGGGGGCTACTATGGCTACACCTTC. Encoded protein: CASSPETGGYYGYTF.

The rearrangement links TRBV5-6 to TRBJ1-5, with 7 bases matching TRBD1. V lost 3 bases to trimming and J lost 4 bases; unmatched junction nucleotides: 7. Germline V CDR1 and CDR2: SGHDT, YYEEEE. The CDR3 is 15 residues long. The CDR3 here is CASSSGTAPNQPQHF. The CDR3 nucleotides read TGTGCCAGCAGCTCCGGGACAGCCCCAAATCAGCCCCAGCATTTT.

The V gene is TRBV7-3, the J gene TRBJ2-7, with TRBD2 identical over 9 bases. The CDR3 has 15 residues. V shed 3 bases, J shed 8 bases, and the junction held 11 bases outside the gene matches. Germline lookup yields CDR1 SGHTA and CDR2 FQGTGA. As DNA, the CDR3 is TGTGCCAGCAGCTTTTCGGCTAGCGGGGTTGGGAAGCAGTACTTC. It encodes CASSFSASGVGKQYF. Supplemented by reference TRBV7-3 and TRBJ2-7, the full variable domain reads GAGVSQTPSNKVTEKGKYVELRCDPISGHTALYWYRQSLGQGPEFLIYFQGTGAADDSGLPNDRFFAVRPEGSVSTLKIQRTERGDSAVYLCASSFSASGVGKQYFGPGTRLTVT.

The chain carries TRBV11-2 and TRBJ1-3, with D unresolved. CDR1 is SGHAT, CDR2 FQNNGV, per germline. The CDR3 length is 14 residues. V lost 5 bases and J 1 base, leaving 9 bases between the germline ends. In DNA, the CDR3 is TGTGCCAGCAGCCCAGTCTCTTCTGGAAACACCATATATTTT. This sequence encodes CASSPVSSGNTIYF.

This chain uses TRBV7-8 with TRBJ2-1; TRBD2 matches at 11 bases. Germline trimming cut 5 bases from V and 3 bases from J; bases unmatched to any gene: 6. The germline V gene encodes CDR1 SGHVS and CDR2 FQNEAQ. CDR3 size: 16 residues. As DNA, the CDR3 is TGTGCCAGCAGCCCGCTAGCGGGGGGCCTCTACAATGAGCAGTTCTTC. This encodes CASSPLAGGLYNEQFF. Full variable domain (missing parts from reference TRBV7-8 and TRBJ2-1): GAGVSQSPRYKVAKRGQDVALRCDPISGHVSLFWYQQALGQGPEFLTYFQNEAQLDKSGLPSDRFFAERPEGSVSTLKIQRTQQEDSAVYLCASSPLAGGLYNEQFFGPGTRLTVL.

This chain uses TRBV29-1 with TRBJ2-7, with TRBD2 identical over 9 bases. Germline V CDR1 and CDR2: SQVTM, ANQGSEA. This CDR3 contains 13 residues. V was clipped by 4 bases and J by 0 bases; unmatched bases: 1. The CDR3: CSVGRGGSYEQYF. CDR3 coding DNA: TGCAGCGTTGGGCGGGGGGGCTCCTACGAGCAGTACTTC.

This chain uses TRBV5-6 with TRBJ2-3; D perhaps matches TRBD1 (6 bases). With 3 bases removed from V and 3 bases from J, the gap between germline ends came to 17 bases. CDR1 and CDR2 (germline): SGHDT, YYEEEE. This CDR3 contains 16 residues. CDR3 in amino acids: CASSSLGPQGTDTQYF. CDR3 DNA sequence: TGTGCCAGCAGCTCGCTAGGGCCCCAGGGGACAGATACGCAGTATTTT.

The J gene is TRBJ1-2, the V gene TRBV18, with a possible D match to TRBD1 (5 bases). Germline V lookup: CDR1 KGHSH, CDR2 LQKENI. The CDR3 is 15 residues long. Trimming shortened V by 2 bases and J by 4 bases, and 14 bases separated the two germline ends. CDR3 protein: CASSPLVSGIYGYTF. The CDR3 region has the DNA TGTGCCAGCTCACCATTAGTTTCAGGGATCTATGGCTACACCTTC.

The chain links TRBV19 to TRBJ1-5, with TRBD1 matching over 11 bases. Germline CDR1 and CDR2: LNHDA and SQIVND (reference sequence). The CDR3 runs 17 residues. Unmatched junction bases numbered 9, after V lost 7 bases and J lost 1 base. The CDR3, as DNA: TGTGCCAGTACCCAACTCGGGACAGGGGGAAGCAATCAGCCCCAGCATTTT. It is translated as CASTQLGTGGSNQPQHF. Using reference TRBV19 and TRBJ1-5 for the parts outside the CDR3, the full variable domain is DGGITQSPKYLFRKEGQNVTLSCEQNLNHDAMYWYRQDPGQGLRLIYYSQIVNDFQKGDIAEGYSVSREKKESFPLTVTSAQKNPTAFYLCASTQLGTGGSNQPQHFGDGTRLSIL.

This sequence joins TRBV2 and TRBJ2-2; D is possibly TRBD2 (5 bases). CDR1 and CDR2 (germline): SNHLY, FYNNEI. Trimming removed 4 bases from V and 4 bases from J, with 13 bases in between. The CDR3 contains 15 residues. CDR3 DNA: TGTGCCAGCAGTGTGGGAAGGGCGGGCACCGGGGAGCTGTTTTTT. It translates to CASSVGRAGTGELFF.

The chain joins TRBV2 to TRBJ1-5; tentatively, D is TRBD1 (5 bases). Germline assignment: CDR1 SNHLY and CDR2 FYNNEI. Trimming left V 3 bases short and J 10 bases short, with 16 bases between. The CDR3 runs to 14 residues. Here the CDR3 reads CASSDLGQGYPQHF. In nucleotides, the CDR3 is TGTGCCAGCAGTGACTTAGGGCAGGGTTACCCCCAGCATTTT.

The genes are TRBV13 and TRBJ2-1; 11 nucleotides agree with TRBD2. The junction had 6 bases not matched to a gene; V was cut back by 5 bases and J by 6 bases. CDR1 and CDR2 (germline): PRHDT, FYEKMQ (reference sequence). CDR3 length equals 15 residues. The CDR3 reads CASSPPGLAANEQFF. The CDR3 nucleotides are TGTGCCAGCAGCCCACCGGGACTAGCGGCCAATGAGCAGTTCTTC.

The chain recombines TRBV5-1 with TRBJ1-1, with TRBD1 as a possible D gene (5 bases). Trimming pared 4 bases from V and 5 bases from J, leaving 21 bases between. CDR1 is SGHRS, CDR2 YFSETQ, per germline. The CDR3 sequence is 16 residues long. The CDR3 here is CASSVEVGAKGTEAFF. In nucleotides, the CDR3 is TGCGCCAGCAGCGTGGAAGTAGGGGCTAAGGGGACTGAAGCTTTCTTT.

This clone was seen once. The rearrangement uses TRBV6-5 and TRBJ2-1, with D possibly being TRBD2 (6 bases). This CDR3 is built from 13 residues. The V end lost 11 bases, the J end lost 2 bases, and 13 bases lay between the germline ends. Germline V gene lookup returns CDR1 MNHEY and CDR2 SVGAGI. In nucleotides, the CDR3 is TGTGCCCTAGCTGCGGGGCCCTACAATGAGCAGTTCTTC. Protein: CALAAGPYNEQFF.

The rearrangement links TRBV25-1 to TRBJ1-4, with 8 bases lining up with TRBD1. CDR3 length equals 18 residues. CDR1 MGHDK and CDR2 SYGVNS come from the germline V gene. J gave up 7 bases and V 3 bases, and 16 bases lay outside the gene matches. CDR3 sequence (DNA): TGTGCCAGCAGTGACTTGAGGGACAGGACGGCGTCGGGTGAAAAACTGTTTTTT. It is translated as CASSDLRDRTASGEKLFF.

CDR3 DNA sequence: TGCGCCAGCAGCACTGGACAGGGGTCCTACAATGAGCAGTTCTTC. Protein sequence: CASSTGQGSYNEQFF. The chain joins TRBV5-1 to TRBJ2-1; 9 bases align to TRBD1. The junction had 3 bases not matched to a gene; V was cut back by 4 bases and J by 1 base. CDR1 is SGHRS, CDR2 YFSETQ, per germline. CDR3 length equals 15 residues.

The table lists this clone with a count of one. This chain uses TRBV5-1 with TRBJ2-1, with a tentative D call TRBD1 (5 bases). Trimming shortened V by 0 bases and J by 2 bases, and 9 bases separated the two germline ends. The CDR3 has 15 residues. Germline V gene lookup returns CDR1 SGHRS and CDR2 YFSETQ. The CDR3 sequence is CASSLGETAYNEQFF. Here the CDR3 DNA reads TGCGCCAGCAGCTTGGGCGAGACAGCCTACAATGAGCAGTTCTTC.

In this sample, this clone turned up once. The chain recombines TRBV19 with TRBJ1-5; no definite D call. CDR1 is LNHDA, CDR2 SQIVND, per germline (reference sequence). The CDR3 length is 16 residues. Trimming removed 0 bases from V and 4 bases from J, with 13 bases in between. For the CDR3, the DNA is TGTGCCAGTAGTATAGATCCCCCAGGCCGGAATCAGCCCCAGCATTTT. This translates into CASSIDPPGRNQPQHF.

The chain carries TRBV6-5 and TRBJ1-6, with 8 nucleotides matching TRBD1. Germline CDR1 and CDR2: MNHEY and SVGAGI. There are 15 residues in the CDR3. V lost 6 bases to trimming and J lost 10 bases; unmatched junction nucleotides: 11. The CDR3 nucleotides read TGTGCCAGCAGGCCTTCAGGGGGCGAAGGATCACCCCTCCACTTT. Amino acid sequence: CASRPSGGEGSPLHF.